These 22 T cell receptor beta chains share one sample of origin, sequenced in a study of beta chain features in type 1 diabetes. Findings of the study overall: All four CD4+ subsets from Type 1 diabetes patients carried moderately but significantly shorter TCRB CDR3s.

Investigators reverse transcribed all isolated RNA, so they sequenced expressed TCRB transcripts. Assay used: immunoSEQ multiplex PCR; TCRdb lists only in-frame clones, some missing. The data show 300,000 to 350,000 clones, about a tenth seen once. The antigens these receptors bind are not known. Material: central memory CD4+ T cells from blood. These receptors were collected from a man younger than 45 with type 1 diabetes.

The genes are TRBV19 and TRBJ1-6; TRBD1 is a possible D gene (5 bases). Germline-derived CDR1 and CDR2 are LNHDA and SQIVND (reference sequence). Trimming left V 4 bases short and J 8 bases short, with 6 bases between. CDR3 length equals 12 residues. DNA of the CDR3: TGTGCCAGTAGTAAGGGGTATTCACCCCTCCACTTT. It yields the protein CASSKGYSPLHF.

This clone turned up a few times. The J gene is TRBJ2-7, the V gene TRBV9; TRBD1 matches at 7 bases. J was trimmed by 3 bases and V by 5 bases; bases with no gene match: 11. The V gene's germline CDR1 is SGDLS and CDR2 YYNGEE. The CDR3 contains 15 residues. The CDR3 here is CASSAGDRMVYEQYF. The CDR3 DNA sequence: TGTGCCAGCAGTGCCGGGGACAGAATGGTCTACGAGCAGTACTTC.

This clone has at least ten counts. This rearrangement joins TRBV5-4 to TRBJ1-5; no definite D call. The V gene's germline CDR1 is SGHNT and CDR2 YYREEE (reference sequence). The CDR3 length is 14 residues. V was trimmed by 7 bases and J by 5 bases, leaving 16 bases between them. In DNA, the CDR3 is TGTGCCAGCGGCTACCACCGGGAGGATCAGCCCCAGCATTTT. It yields the protein CASGYHREDQPQHF.

The chain recombines TRBV10-1 with TRBJ2-3, with D perhaps TRBD1 (6 bases). This CDR3 comprises 14 residues. The germline V gene has CDR1 WNHNN and CDR2 SYGVQD (reference sequence). V shed 3 bases and J shed 4 bases, with 11 bases lying between them. The CDR3 DNA reads TGCGCCAGCAGTGAAACCCACAGGGCAGATACGCAGTATTTT. It encodes CASSETHRADTQYF.

This clone was seen a few times. The J gene is TRBJ2-6, the V gene TRBV9; D unclear. The CDR3 has 13 amino acids. The germline V gene has CDR1 SGDLS and CDR2 YYNGEE. Trimming removed 4 bases from V and 9 bases from J, with 11 bases in between. CDR3 bases: TGTGCCAGCAGCCCAACTCTGGTCAACGTCCTGACTTTC. It yields the protein CASSPTLVNVLTF.

This clone was observed a handful of times. This sequence joins TRBV6-5 and TRBJ1-2; D is possibly TRBD1 (6 bases). In germline, CDR1 is MNHEY, CDR2 SVGAGI. The V gene lost 6 bases and the J gene lost 2 bases, with 16 bases spanning the gap. This CDR3 region has 15 residues. The CDR3, as DNA: TGTGCCAGCAGCGAACAGGGAGGCCTAAACTATGGCTACACCTTC. It encodes CASSEQGGLNYGYTF.

This clone was counted between two and nine times. Other DNA sequences of this sample code for an identical CDR3. The CDR3 here is CASSLQGETEAFF. Here the CDR3 DNA reads TGTGCCAGCAGCTTGCAGGGGGAGACTGAAGCTTTCTTT. The genes are TRBV7-2 and TRBJ1-1; 7 bases match TRBD1. Trimming removed 3 bases from V and 5 bases from J; junction bases left unmatched: 3. Germline V gene lookup returns CDR1 SGHTA and CDR2 FQGNSA. This CDR3 is 13 amino acids long.

This chain uses TRBV27 with TRBJ1-6; D not certain. Trimming took 5 bases from V and 7 from J, leaving 12 bases between them. Germline lookup yields CDR1 MNHEY and CDR2 SMNVEV (reference sequence). The CDR3 totals 14 residues. The CDR3 protein is CASSPGMGNSPLHF. CDR3 DNA sequence: TGTGCCAGCAGTCCGGGGATGGGGAATTCACCCCTCCACTTT.

About this clone: A single base separates this from a much larger clone, so it may be a read error. The V gene is TRBV27, the J gene TRBJ2-1, with TRBD1 matching 8 bases. Germline V CDR1 and CDR2: MNHEY, SMNVEV (reference sequence). V gave up 5 bases and J gave up 0 bases; unmatched junction bases: 3. The CDR3 has 15 amino acids. CDR3 region: CASSPDRGSYNEQFF. In nucleotides, the CDR3 is TGTGCCAGCAGTCCCGACAGGGGCTCCTACAATGAGCAGTTCTTC.

In its sample, this clone was seen a few times. This chain links TRBV7-9 with TRBJ2-7; possibly TRBD2 for D (6 bases). Germline CDR1 is SEHNR and CDR2 is FQNEAQ (reference sequence). The V gene lost 3 bases and the J gene lost 0 bases, with 12 bases spanning the gap. The CDR3 has 15 residues. The CDR3 protein is CASSLAHSGSYEQYF. The CDR3 DNA reads as TGTGCCAGCAGCTTGGCCCATAGCGGCTCCTACGAGCAGTACTTC.

Concerning this clone: The identical CDR3 is also encoded by other nucleotide sequences in the sample. This chain uses TRBV5-1 with TRBJ1-2; D unresolved. Trimming removed 1 base from V and 2 bases from J, with 6 bases in between. The CDR3 contains 13 residues. Germline lookup yields CDR1 SGHRS and CDR2 YFSETQ. CDR3 amino acids: CASSLSQNYGYTF. The CDR3 DNA is TGCGCCAGCAGCTTGTCCCAGAACTATGGCTACACCTTC.

The CDR3 region is CASKARGATDTQYF. CDR3 sequence (DNA): TGTGCCAGCAAGGCCCGTGGAGCCACAGATACGCAGTATTTT. This rearrangement joins TRBV6-5 to TRBJ2-3; D gene unclear. The germline V gene has CDR1 MNHEY and CDR2 SVGAGI. Between the trimmed V and J ends, which lost 7 bases and 2 bases, there was a span of 13 bases. This CDR3 is 14 amino acids long.

This clone was found many times. The rearrangement links TRBV7-2 to TRBJ2-6; no clear D. The germline CDR1 and CDR2 sequences are SGHTA and FQGNSA. The CDR3 spans 18 residues. V gave up 1 base and J gave up 0 bases, with 13 bases separating them. In DNA form, the CDR3 reads TGTGCCAGCAGCTTAGAGAAGGCAGGATTCTCTGGGGCCAACGTCCTGACTTTC. Translation: CASSLEKAGFSGANVLTF.

The sample holds a few counts of this clone. This chain joins TRBV2 and TRBJ2-2; TRBD2 agrees at 9 bases. The CDR3 runs 16 residues. Germline V CDR1 and CDR2: SNHLY, FYNNEI. J lost 2 bases, V lost 7 bases, and 8 bases had no gene match. The chain's CDR3 is CASTGLAGANTGELFF. As DNA, the CDR3 is TGTGCCAGCACGGGTTTAGCGGGGGCCAACACCGGGGAGCTGTTTTTT. Full variable domain (remainder filled in from reference TRBV2 and TRBJ2-2): EPEVTQTPSHQVTQMGQEVILRCVPISNHLYFYWYRQILGQKVEFLVSFYNNEISEKSEIFDDQFSVERPDGSNFTLKIRSTKLEDSAMYFCASTGLAGANTGELFFGEGSRLTVL.

The chain carries TRBV5-6 and TRBJ1-5, with unresolved D. The CDR3 has 14 residues. Per the germline V gene, CDR1 is SGHDT and CDR2 is YYEEEE. The V and J ends lost 3 bases and 5 bases respectively, with 12 bases between them. The CDR3 DNA sequence: TGTGCCAGCAGCTCGAACGCGGGGTATCAGCCCCAGCATTTT. Translating gives CASSSNAGYQPQHF.

Note on this clone: The sample has other DNA sequences that encode this CDR3 too. The V gene is TRBV7-2, the J gene TRBJ1-1; maybe TRBD1 (5 bases). The germline gives CDR1 SGHTA, CDR2 FQGNSA. The CDR3 loop spans 13 amino acids. The germline V and J ends were trimmed by 2 bases and 1 base, with 5 bases remaining between them. Here the CDR3 DNA reads TGTGCCAGCAGCTTAACAGGGAACACTGAAGCTTTCTTT. The encoded protein is CASSLTGNTEAFF.

This clone has just a few counts. The CDR3: CASIEASASGNTIYF. The CDR3 nucleotides read TGTGCCAGCATAGAGGCCTCCGCCTCTGGAAACACCATATATTTT. V is TRBV2 and J is TRBJ1-3; no definite D call. The CDR3 sequence is 15 residues long. Germline lookup yields CDR1 SNHLY and CDR2 FYNNEI. V lost 7 bases and J 0 bases, leaving 13 bases between the germline ends.

The chain carries TRBV25-1 and TRBJ1-6, with D hard to call. Trimming took 8 bases from V and 6 from J, leaving 11 bases between them. The CDR3 runs 13 residues. The germline CDR1 and CDR2 sequences are MGHDK and SYGVNS. This CDR3 reads CASQTEPNSPLHF. CDR3 bases: TGTGCCAGCCAAACGGAACCTAATTCACCCCTCCACTTT. The whole variable domain, filled in from reference TRBV25-1 and TRBJ1-6, reads EADIYQTPRYLVIGTGKKITLECSQTMGHDKMYWYQQDPGMELHLIHYSYGVNSTEKGDLSSESTVSRIRTEHFPLTLESARPSHTSQYLCASQTEPNSPLHFGNGTRLTVT.

V is TRBV28 and J is TRBJ2-7; D uncertain. V was pared by 2 bases and J by 7 bases, with 15 bases between. Per germline, CDR1 MDHEN and CDR2 SYDVKM. The CDR3 spans 14 residues. CDR3 DNA: TGTGCCAGCAGTTTACTGCTTCAGGTCTGGGAGCAGTACTTC. Its translation: CASSLLLQVWEQYF.

This clone has at least ten counts. CDR3 protein: CASSSRAPTTNEKLFF. CDR3 nucleotides: TGTGCCAGCAGCTCAAGGGCTCCAACAACTAATGAAAAACTGTTTTTT. This chain connects TRBV7-9 to TRBJ1-4; D remains ambiguous. The CDR3 runs to 16 residues. V was trimmed by 4 bases and J by 0 bases, leaving 12 bases between them. The germline CDR1 and CDR2 sequences are SEHNR and FQNEAQ (reference sequence).

The chain combines TRBV13 with TRBJ2-5; 11 nucleotides line up with TRBD2. The CDR3 loop spans 16 amino acids. Germline trimming cut 5 bases from V and 4 bases from J; bases unmatched to any gene: 9. Germline CDR1 reads PRHDT; CDR2 reads FYEKMQ (reference sequence). For the CDR3, the DNA is TGTGCCAGCAGCCTTAGGGGCACTAGCGGGGGAGAGACCCAGTACTTC. Translated, it gives CASSLRGTSGGETQYF. Based on the CDR3 plus reference TRBV13 and TRBJ2-5, the full variable domain is AAGVIQSPRHLIKEKRETATLKCYPIPRHDTVYWYQQGPGQDPQFLISFYEKMQSDKGSIPDRFSAQQFSDYHSELNMSSLELGDSALYFCASSLRGTSGGETQYFGPGTRLLVL.

V gene TRBV28 combines with J gene TRBJ1-2; 8 nucleotides agree with TRBD1. Looked up from germline, CDR1 is MDHEN and CDR2 is SYDVKM. The junction had 2 bases not matched to a gene; V was cut back by 2 bases and J by 0 bases. The CDR3 is 15 residues long. CDR3 bases: TGTGCCAGCAGTTTACAACAGGGGGCTAACTATGGCTACACCTTC. Its translation: CASSLQQGANYGYTF.